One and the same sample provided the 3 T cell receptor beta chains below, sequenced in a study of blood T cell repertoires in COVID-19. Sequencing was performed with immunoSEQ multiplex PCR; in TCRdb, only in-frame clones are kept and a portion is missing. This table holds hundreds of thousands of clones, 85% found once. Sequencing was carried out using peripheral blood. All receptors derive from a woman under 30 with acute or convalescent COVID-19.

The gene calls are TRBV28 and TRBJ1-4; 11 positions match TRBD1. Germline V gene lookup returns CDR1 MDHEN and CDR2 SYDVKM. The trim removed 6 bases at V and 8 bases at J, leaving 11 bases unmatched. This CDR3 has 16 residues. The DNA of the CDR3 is TGTGCCAGCAGCCCCTGGGACAGGGGGAAAGAGGAAAAACTGTTTTTT. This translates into CASSPWDRGKEEKLFF. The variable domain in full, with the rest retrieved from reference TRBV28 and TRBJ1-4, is DVKVTQSSRYLVKRTGEKVFLECVQDMDHENMFWYRQDPGLGLRLIYFSYDVKMKEKGDIPEGYSVSREKKERFSLILESASTNQTSMYLCASSPWDRGKEEKLFFGSGTQLSVL.

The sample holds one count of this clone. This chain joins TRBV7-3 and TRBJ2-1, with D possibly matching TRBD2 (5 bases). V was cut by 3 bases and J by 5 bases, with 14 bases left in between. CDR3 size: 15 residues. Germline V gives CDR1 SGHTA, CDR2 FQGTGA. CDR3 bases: TGTGCCAGCAGCTTCGACGGACTCGAAAACAATGAGCAGTTCTTC. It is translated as CASSFDGLENNEQFF.

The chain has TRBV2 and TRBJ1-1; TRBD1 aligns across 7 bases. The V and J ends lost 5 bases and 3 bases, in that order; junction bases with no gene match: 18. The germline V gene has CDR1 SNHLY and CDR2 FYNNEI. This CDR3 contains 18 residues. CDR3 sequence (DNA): TGTGCCAGCAGTTACCCACTAGGGGGCGGGACAGCTGACACTGAAGCTTTCTTT. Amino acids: CASSYPLGGGTADTEAFF.